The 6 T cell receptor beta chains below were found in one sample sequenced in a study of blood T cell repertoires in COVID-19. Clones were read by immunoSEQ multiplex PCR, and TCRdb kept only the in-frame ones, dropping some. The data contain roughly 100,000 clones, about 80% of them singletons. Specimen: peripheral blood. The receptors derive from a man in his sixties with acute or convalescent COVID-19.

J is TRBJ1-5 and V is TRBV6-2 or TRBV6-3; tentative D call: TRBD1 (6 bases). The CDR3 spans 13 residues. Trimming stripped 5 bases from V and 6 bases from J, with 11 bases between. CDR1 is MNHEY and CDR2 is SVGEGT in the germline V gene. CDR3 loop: CASSLQGVQPQHF. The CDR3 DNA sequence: TGTGCCAGCAGTCTACAGGGAGTTCAGCCCCAGCATTTT.

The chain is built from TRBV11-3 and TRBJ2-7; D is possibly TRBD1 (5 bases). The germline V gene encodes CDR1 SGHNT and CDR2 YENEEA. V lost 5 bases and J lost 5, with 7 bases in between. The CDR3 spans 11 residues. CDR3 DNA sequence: TGTGCCAGCAGCCAGGGCCACGAGCAGTACTTC. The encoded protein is CASSQGHEQYF.

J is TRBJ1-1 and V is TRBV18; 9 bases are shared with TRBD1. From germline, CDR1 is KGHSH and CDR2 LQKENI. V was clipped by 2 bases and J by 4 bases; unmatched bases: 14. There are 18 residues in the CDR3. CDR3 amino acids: CASSPTGTGKGGRTEAFF. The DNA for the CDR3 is TGTGCCAGCTCACCAACCGGGACAGGGAAAGGAGGTCGCACTGAAGCTTTCTTT.

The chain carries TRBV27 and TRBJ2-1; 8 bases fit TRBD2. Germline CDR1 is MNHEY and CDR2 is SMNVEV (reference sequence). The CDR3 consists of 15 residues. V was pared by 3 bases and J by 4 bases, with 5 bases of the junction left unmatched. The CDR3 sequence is CASSFPQRGYNEQFF. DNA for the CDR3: TGTGCCAGCAGTTTCCCTCAGCGGGGGTACAATGAGCAGTTCTTC.

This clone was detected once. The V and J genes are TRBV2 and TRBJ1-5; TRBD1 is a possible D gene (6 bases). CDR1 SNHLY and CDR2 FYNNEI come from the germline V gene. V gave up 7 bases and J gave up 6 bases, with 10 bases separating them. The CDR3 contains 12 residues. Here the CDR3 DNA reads TGTGCCAGCAAGGGGGACGGTCAGCCCCAGCATTTT. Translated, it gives CASKGDGQPQHF. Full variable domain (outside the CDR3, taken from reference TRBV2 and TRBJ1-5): EPEVTQTPSHQVTQMGQEVILRCVPISNHLYFYWYRQILGQKVEFLVSFYNNEISEKSEIFDDQFSVERPDGSNFTLKIRSTKLEDSAMYFCASKGDGQPQHFGDGTRLSIL.

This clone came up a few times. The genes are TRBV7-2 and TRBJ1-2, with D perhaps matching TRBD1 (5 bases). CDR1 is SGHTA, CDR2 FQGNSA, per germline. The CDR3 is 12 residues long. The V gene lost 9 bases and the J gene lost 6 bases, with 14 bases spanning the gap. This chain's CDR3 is CARKTGGDGYTF. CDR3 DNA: TGTGCCAGAAAAACGGGGGGAGATGGCTACACCTTC.